The 22 T cell receptor beta chains reported below all come from one sample, sequenced in a study of cytomegalovirus exposure and HLA in healthy donors. The PCR used 60 Vbeta and 13 Jbeta primers. The table came from immunoSEQ multiplex PCR; TCRdb's copy has only in-frame clones and leaves some out. Counted here are 90,000 to 120,000 clones, 78% occurring once; the ten biggest clones make up roughly 1.9%. The source material was PBMCs. Source of these receptors: a woman between 35 and 50 years old in good health and CMV-seronegative.

This chain links TRBV11-2 with TRBJ2-7; 8 bases agree with TRBD2. The germline gives CDR1 SGHAT, CDR2 FQNNGV. V shed 4 bases, J shed 3 bases, and the junction held 2 bases outside the gene matches. CDR3 length: 13 residues. CDR3 nucleotide sequence: TGTGCCAGCAGCTCAAGCGGGAGCTACGAGCAGTACTTC. Its protein is CASSSSGSYEQYF. The full variable domain, in which reference TRBV11-2 and TRBJ2-7 provide the parts outside the CDR3, is EAGVAQSPRYKIIEKRQSVAFWCNPISGHATLYWYQQILGQGPKLLIQFQNNGVVDDSQLPKDRFSAERLKGVDSTLKIQPAKLEDSAVYLCASSSSGSYEQYFGPGTRLTVT.

The CDR3 reads CASSLSPPKAGVYNEQFF. CDR3 DNA: TGTGCCAGCAGTTTATCGCCACCTAAAGCGGGAGTGTACAATGAGCAGTTCTTC. The V and J genes are TRBV27 and TRBJ2-1; 8 nucleotides line up with TRBD2. V was clipped by 0 bases and J by 4 bases; unmatched bases: 11. This CDR3 has 18 residues. CDR1 MNHEY and CDR2 SMNVEV come from the germline V gene (reference sequence).

The chain recombines TRBV7-2 with TRBJ1-5; the match to TRBD1 covers 8 bases. This CDR3 region has 15 residues. With 5 bases clipped from V and 4 bases from J, the junction kept 7 bases outside the gene matches. CDR1 is SGHTA, CDR2 FQGNSA, per germline. The CDR3 DNA reads as TGTGCCAGCAGCCTATGGACAGGGCTTAATCAGCCCCAGCATTTT. Amino acid sequence: CASSLWTGLNQPQHF.

V is TRBV6-5 and J is TRBJ1-2; TRBD1 matches at 10 bases. Germline CDR1 is MNHEY and CDR2 is SVGAGI. This CDR3 contains 13 residues. The V gene end was trimmed by 4 bases and the J gene end by 6 bases; junction bases not matched to a gene: 2. Here the CDR3 reads CASSFGQGDGYTF. CDR3 bases: TGTGCCAGCAGTTTTGGACAGGGGGATGGCTACACCTTC.

As for this clone: The germline gene is not matched at one end of the junction; a read error may be the cause. This rearrangement joins TRBV4-3 to TRBJ1-2; 8 positions agree with TRBD1. Germline V lookup: CDR1 LGHNA, CDR2 YSLEER. This CDR3 contains 15 residues. The CDR3 DNA is TGCGCCAGCAGCCAAGAAGGGCAGGGGGCTAATGGCCACACCTTC. It specifies CASSQEGQGANGHTF.

This chain joins TRBV27 and TRBJ1-5, with 10 bases matching TRBD1. The germline V gene encodes CDR1 MNHEY and CDR2 SMNVEV (reference sequence). The CDR3 length is 13 residues. Trimming at V came to 4 bases and at J to 14 bases, leaving 8 bases not matched to a gene. CDR3 nucleotides: TGTGCCAGCAGTTCCGCCGGGACAGGGGAGAAGCATTTT. Its protein is CASSSAGTGEKHF.

The rearrangement uses TRBV30 and TRBJ2-3; TRBD1 matches 9 bases. The CDR3 runs 15 residues. With 5 bases clipped from V and 3 bases from J, the junction kept 9 bases outside the gene matches. Germline V gene lookup returns CDR1 GTSNPN and CDR2 SVGIG (reference sequence). The CDR3 nucleotides are TGTGCCTGGGCCGGGACAGGGACGAGGACAGATACGCAGTATTTT. It translates to CAWAGTGTRTDTQYF. The full variable domain, with the rest looked up from reference TRBV30 and TRBJ2-3, is SQTIHQWPATLVQPVGSPLSLECTVEGTSNPNLYWYRQAAGRGLQLLFYSVGIGQISSEVPQNLSASRPQDRQFILSSKKLLLSDSGFYLCAWAGTGTRTDTQYFGPGTRLTVL.

The V and J genes are TRBV19 and TRBJ2-1, with 9 bases fitting TRBD2. Germline V gives CDR1 LNHDA, CDR2 SQIVND (reference sequence). The ends lost 8 bases at V and 2 bases at J; junction bases unmatched: 4. The CDR3 spans 14 residues. The DNA of the CDR3 is TGTGCCAGTGGGGCGGGAGGGCCCTACAATGAGCAGTTCTTC. Translating it yields CASGAGGPYNEQFF.

The rearrangement links TRBV10-1 to TRBJ1-1; D uncertain. Germline V gene lookup returns CDR1 WNHNN and CDR2 SYGVQD (reference sequence). The CDR3 consists of 15 residues. The ends were cut back, 6 bases at V and 1 base at J, with 15 bases in the middle. CDR3 in amino acids: CASRVVSKPNTEAFF. The DNA of the CDR3 is TGCGCCAGCAGGGTAGTGAGTAAGCCGAACACTGAAGCTTTCTTT.

Here the CDR3 reads CASSDIGDGGVDGYTF. CDR3 in DNA: TGTGCCAGCAGTGACATAGGGGATGGAGGGGTTGACGGCTACACCTTC. V is TRBV2 and J is TRBJ1-2, with D possibly being TRBD1 (5 bases). Germline V lookup: CDR1 SNHLY, CDR2 FYNNEI. The CDR3 loop spans 16 amino acids. V lost 3 bases and J 8 bases, leaving 22 bases between the germline ends.

The V call is TRBV7-9, the J call TRBJ2-5; 7 positions agree with TRBD1. V trimming: 0 bases; J trimming: 3 bases; junction bases outside the gene matches: 4. The CDR3 covers 15 residues. Germline CDR1 reads SEHNR; CDR2 reads FQNEAQ (reference sequence). The CDR3 nucleotides are TGTGCCAGCAGCTTAGCCTCTGGGACAGAAGAGACCCAGTACTTC. Translated: CASSLASGTEETQYF.

This chain links TRBV6-6 with TRBJ2-7, with D maybe TRBD1 (5 bases). The germline CDR1 and CDR2 sequences are MNHNY and SVGAGI (reference sequence). V was trimmed by 4 bases and J by 2 bases, leaving 18 bases between them. The CDR3 runs to 16 residues. For the CDR3, the DNA is TGTGCCAGCAGTTCGAACACTCAGGGTACTCCCTACGAGCAGTACTTC. It translates to CASSSNTQGTPYEQYF.

The chain employs TRBV5-1 and TRBJ2-2; a weak D match, TRBD1 (6 bases). The germline V and J ends were trimmed by 5 bases and 5 bases, with 13 bases remaining between them. CDR3 size: 14 residues. Germline-derived CDR1 and CDR2 are SGHRS and YFSETQ. The CDR3 reads CASRSDSSTGELFF. Here the CDR3 DNA reads TGCGCCAGCAGATCGGACAGCTCTACCGGGGAGCTGTTTTTT.

This clone showed up just once. This chain uses TRBV28 with TRBJ2-7; 9 bases line up with TRBD2. The germline V gene has CDR1 MDHEN and CDR2 SYDVKM. The CDR3 totals 16 residues. V was pared by 6 bases and J by 3 bases, with 12 bases of the junction left unmatched. The CDR3 DNA reads TGTGCCAGCAGAACCCCCCTAGCGGGACGGGTCTACGAGCAGTACTTC. Amino acids: CASRTPLAGRVYEQYF.

The chain employs TRBV7-9 and TRBJ1-1; TRBD1 is a possible D gene (5 bases). This CDR3 contains 14 residues. The V end lost 4 bases, the J end lost 5 bases, and 14 bases lay between the germline ends. Germline lookup yields CDR1 SEHNR and CDR2 FQNEAQ (reference sequence). The CDR3 DNA sequence: TGTGCCAGCAGCTGGTCGGGGGAAGGGACTGAAGCTTTCTTT. It codes for CASSWSGEGTEAFF. The full variable domain, rest sourced from reference TRBV7-9 and TRBJ1-1, is DTGVSQNPRHKITKRGQNVTFRCDPISEHNRLYWYRQTLGQGPEFLTYFQNEAQLEKSRLLSDRFSAERPKGSFSTLEIQRTEQGDSAMYLCASSWSGEGTEAFFGQGTRLTVV.

The V call is TRBV19, the J call TRBJ1-2; 8 positions match TRBD1. The CDR3 is 13 residues long. Trimming cost V 5 bases and J 4 bases; bases outside gene matches: 3. The germline V gene encodes CDR1 LNHDA and CDR2 SQIVND (reference sequence). CDR3 in DNA: TGTGCCAGTAGTCGGCAGGGGGCCTATGGCTACACCTTC. Protein: CASSRQGAYGYTF.

The chain carries TRBV19 and TRBJ2-3; 9 bases fit TRBD2. Trimming took 5 bases from V and 0 from J; bases not matched to a gene: 3. This CDR3 is 15 amino acids long. Germline-derived CDR1 and CDR2 are LNHDA and SQIVND (reference sequence). For the CDR3, the DNA is TGTGCCAGTAGTTTTCTAGCGGGAAGCACAGATACGCAGTATTTT. Protein product: CASSFLAGSTDTQYF. Based on the CDR3 plus reference TRBV19 and TRBJ2-3, the full variable domain is DGGITQSPKYLFRKEGQNVTLSCEQNLNHDAMYWYRQDPGQGLRLIYYSQIVNDFQKGDIAEGYSVSREKKESFPLTVTSAQKNPTAFYLCASSFLAGSTDTQYFGPGTRLTVL.

The rearrangement uses TRBV18 and TRBJ2-1, with D perhaps matching TRBD1 (5 bases). V was cut by 3 bases and J by 7 bases, with 10 bases left in between. This CDR3 spans 13 amino acids. Germline CDR1 reads KGHSH; CDR2 reads LQKENI. The CDR3 DNA reads TGTGCCAGCTCACCGCTTCCAGGGAATGAGCAGTTCTTC. Its translation is CASSPLPGNEQFF.

This chain connects TRBV5-4 to TRBJ1-2; TRBD1 aligns across 7 bases. This CDR3 comprises 17 residues. Trimming removed 4 bases from V and 7 bases from J; junction bases left unmatched: 19. Looked up from germline, CDR1 is SGHNT and CDR2 is YYREEE (reference sequence). CDR3 in amino acids: CASSRRTDRTAGRGYTF. DNA for the CDR3: TGTGCCAGCAGCCGGAGAACGGACAGGACCGCGGGTCGTGGCTACACCTTC.

The chain is built from TRBV29-1 and TRBJ1-1; D uncertain. Trimming cost V 4 bases and J 0 bases, with 6 bases left between them. The CDR3 sequence is 12 residues long. Germline V gene data show CDR1 as SQVTM and CDR2 as ANQGSEA. This chain's CDR3 is CSVVPVNTEAFF. The DNA for the CDR3 is TGCAGCGTTGTTCCAGTGAACACTGAAGCTTTCTTT.

The chain is built from TRBV6-5 and TRBJ1-6; maybe TRBD1 (6 bases). Between the trimmed V and J ends, which lost 0 bases and 6 bases, there was a span of 9 bases. The CDR3 runs to 15 residues. Germline values: CDR1 MNHEY, CDR2 SVGAGI. CDR3 amino acids: CASSYSKGGNSPLHF. CDR3 nucleotides: TGTGCCAGCAGTTACTCAAAAGGGGGTAATTCACCCCTCCACTTT.

The chain carries TRBV5-4 and TRBJ2-2; 8 bases match TRBD1. The CDR3 is made up of 16 amino acids. Germline loops: CDR1 SGHNT, CDR2 YYREEE (reference sequence). V lost 3 bases, J lost 1 base, and 5 bases stayed unmatched. DNA for the CDR3: TGTGCCAGCAGCTCGTCGACAGGGGAGAACACCGGGGAGCTGTTTTTT. This encodes CASSSSTGENTGELFF.